These 13 T cell receptor beta chains were all obtained from the same sample, sequenced in a study of memory CD4+ T cells and cytomegalovirus serostatus. TCRdb's table, derived via immunoSEQ multiplex PCR, lists solely in-frame clones and lacks some. The table lists under 50,000 clones, about 73% of them singletons. Single viable CD3+CD4+CD8-CD45RO+ cells were sorted as the memory CD4+ T cells. The sample was memory CD4+ T cells from blood. The receptors come from an adult in good health and CMV-seronegative.

This chain joins TRBV4-2 and TRBJ1-5; D remains ambiguous. Germline loops: CDR1 LGHNA, CDR2 YNFKEQ. This CDR3 has 13 residues. Between the trimmed V and J ends, which lost 1 base and 4 bases, there was a span of 5 bases. CDR3 region: CASSQVRNQPQHF. The DNA for the CDR3 is TGTGCCAGCAGCCAAGTCAGGAATCAGCCCCAGCATTTT.

This clone ranks as medium-sized (0.01 to 0.1%). This chain uses TRBV6-5 with TRBJ1-1; 8 nucleotides agree with TRBD1. V lost 2 bases and J lost 0; bases outside the gene matches: 5. The germline V gene encodes CDR1 MNHEY and CDR2 SVGAGI. CDR3 length: 16 amino acids. CDR3 loop: CASSYTGQAMNTEAFF. The CDR3 bases are TGTGCCAGCAGTTACACGGGACAGGCCATGAACACTGAAGCTTTCTTT.

The chain uses TRBV7-2 and TRBJ2-3, with 14 bases lining up with TRBD2. J lost 2 bases, V lost 5 bases, and 9 bases had no gene match. This CDR3 region has 18 residues. CDR1 and CDR2 from the germline V gene are SGHTA and FQGNSA. CDR3 coding DNA: TGTGCCAGCAGCCTAGGACTAGCGGGGGGCCTGTCCACAGATACGCAGTATTTT. This codes for CASSLGLAGGLSTDTQYF.

This clone was seen only once. The CDR3 sequence: CASSLIGTNSPLHF. Written as DNA, the CDR3 is TGTGCCAGCAGCTTAATCGGGACTAATTCACCCCTCCACTTT. The chain couples TRBV11-1 to TRBJ1-6, with TRBD1 as a possible D gene (5 bases). This CDR3 has 14 amino acids. Germline V gene data show CDR1 as SGHAT and CDR2 as FQDESV (reference sequence). V was pared by 2 bases and J by 6 bases, with 8 bases between. Together with reference TRBV11-1 and TRBJ1-6, the CDR3 gives the full variable domain: EAEVAQSPRYKITEKSQAVAFWCDPISGHATLYWYRQILGQGPELLVQFQDESVVDDSQLPKDRFSAERLKGVDSTLKIQPAELGDSAMYLCASSLIGTNSPLHFGNGTRLTVT.

The rearrangement links TRBV5-6 to TRBJ1-5; D is uncertain. The V gene's germline CDR1 is SGHDT and CDR2 YYEEEE. This CDR3 has 17 amino acids. V gave up 1 base and J gave up 0 bases, with 14 bases separating them. The chain's CDR3 is CASSLWAAKNSNQPQHF. The CDR3 bases are TGTGCCAGCAGCTTGTGGGCCGCGAAAAATAGCAATCAGCCCCAGCATTTT. The complete variable domain, with remaining parts taken from reference TRBV5-6 and TRBJ1-5, reads DAGVTQSPTHLIKTRGQQVTLRCSPKSGHDTVSWYQQALGQGPQFIFQYYEEEERQRGNFPDRFSGHQFPNYSSELNVNALLLGDSALYLCASSLWAAKNSNQPQHFGDGTRLSIL.

This chain uses TRBV9 with TRBJ1-6; D uncertain. Trimming removed 2 bases at V and 6 bases at J, with 15 bases between. Per the germline V gene, CDR1 is SGDLS and CDR2 is YYNGEE. The CDR3 is 16 amino acids. In nucleotides, the CDR3 is TGTGCCAGCAGCGTTGACCCGAGGGTACTTAATTCACCCCTCCACTTT. It is translated as CASSVDPRVLNSPLHF.

This chain links TRBV5-4 with TRBJ1-2; maybe TRBD1 (5 bases). The V and J ends lost 7 bases and 5 bases respectively, with 15 bases between them. CDR3 size: 13 residues. The germline V gene encodes CDR1 SGHNT and CDR2 YYREEE (reference sequence). CDR3 in amino acids: CASWAGGRYGYTF. Written as DNA, the CDR3 is TGTGCCAGCTGGGCCGGGGGAAGGTATGGCTACACCTTC. Together with reference TRBV5-4 and TRBJ1-2, the CDR3 gives the full variable domain: ETGVTQSPTHLIKTRGQQVTLRCSSQSGHNTVSWYQQALGQGPQFIFQYYREEENGRGNFPPRFSGLQFPNYSSELNVNALELDDSALYLCASWAGGRYGYTFGSGTRLTVV.

The rearrangement links TRBV18 to TRBJ2-6; D is ambiguous. Germline CDR1 KGHSH, CDR2 LQKENI. The ends were cut back, 2 bases at V and 0 bases at J, with 8 bases in the middle. The CDR3 runs to 16 residues. The CDR3 here is CASSPAVTSGANVLTF. CDR3 bases: TGTGCCAGCTCACCAGCAGTGACCTCTGGGGCCAACGTCCTGACTTTC.

This chain uses TRBV7-7 with TRBJ2-5, with D uncertain. V lost 3 bases, J lost 6 bases, and 11 bases lay in between. Germline CDR1 reads SSHAT; CDR2 reads FNYEAQ (reference sequence). CDR3 length: 13 amino acids. CDR3 sequence: CASSFELGQTQYF. CDR3 in DNA: TGTGCCAGCAGCTTCGAACTTGGGCAGACCCAGTACTTC.

Regarding this clone: Other nucleotide sequences from this sample produce the same CDR3. This chain connects TRBV5-4 to TRBJ2-4; D is uncertain. CDR3 length equals 15 residues. Looked up from germline, CDR1 is SGHNT and CDR2 is YYREEE (reference sequence). With 5 bases removed from V and 0 bases from J, the gap between germline ends came to 12 bases. In nucleotides, the CDR3 is TGTGCCAGCAGTTCCGACTTTCTAGCCAAAAACATTCAGTACTTC. Protein product: CASSSDFLAKNIQYF.

By proportion, this clone is medium-sized. This chain joins TRBV30 and TRBJ1-4; D gene uncertain. The ends were cut back, 8 bases at V and 0 bases at J, with 16 bases in the middle. Germline V CDR1 and CDR2: GTSNPN, SVGIG (reference sequence). The CDR3 consists of 15 residues. The CDR3: CALEEAPATNEKLFF. CDR3 DNA: TGTGCCCTGGAGGAGGCCCCAGCAACTAATGAAAAACTGTTTTTT.

This clone appeared once. At one of its ends the junction is not consistent with the germline gene, which may arise from a read error. The sample carries other DNA sequences with the same CDR3. The chain has TRBV6-5 and TRBJ1-1, with D maybe TRBD1 (5 bases). CDR1 and CDR2 from the germline V gene are MNHEY and SVGAGI. This CDR3 spans 15 amino acids. The CDR3 here is CASSYSQGFYTEAFF. The CDR3 DNA reads as TGTGCCAGCAGCTACTCTCAGGGATTCTACACTGAAGCTTTCTTT.

The chain couples TRBV28 to TRBJ2-4, with D possibly matching TRBD1 (6 bases). Trimming pared 3 bases from V and 2 bases from J, leaving 14 bases between. The CDR3 has 16 residues. Germline-derived CDR1 and CDR2 are MDHEN and SYDVKM. CDR3 sequence: CASSFAGAMTKNIQYF. The CDR3 DNA sequence: TGTGCCAGCAGTTTCGCAGGGGCGATGACCAAAAACATTCAGTACTTC.